In this sample, the clone carrying this T cell receptor (beta chain) turned up a few times. Its matching antigen is unknown. This sample stems from a study of beta chain features in type 1 diabetes. Study background: Age, gender and cell yields were similar between patients and healthy donors. Overall study results and limits: Junctions at VDJ sites from type 1 diabetes patients had fewer insertions and more deletions.

In germline, CDR1 is ENHRY, CDR2 SYGVKD. The CDR3 loop spans 13 amino acids. V was trimmed by 8 bases and J by 8 bases, leaving 15 bases between them. Expressed TCRB transcripts were sequenced, since all the RNA that had been isolated was reverse transcribed. This table comes from immunoSEQ multiplex PCR, and its TCRdb copy is limited to in-frame clones, with some not included. This table holds roughly 610,000 clones, less than 20% found once. Sequencing used naive CD4+ T cells from blood. The chain employs TRBV10-3 and TRBJ1-4; TRBD1 might be the D (5 bases). The clonotype originates from a man between 18 and 29 years old in good health. Written as DNA, the CDR3 is TGTGCCATCGCGGGACCAGAGCGGGAAAAACTGTTTTTT. Translating gives CAIAGPEREKLFF.